The 15 T cell receptor beta chains reported below all come from one sample, sequenced in a study of cytomegalovirus exposure and HLA in healthy donors. In the PCR, 60 Vbeta and 13 Jbeta primers were used. Data came from immunoSEQ multiplex PCR; TCRdb stores just in-frame clones and leaves some out. This sample has about 150,000 clones, with about 80% found just once. The sequenced sample was PBMCs. These receptors all stem from a man aged 35 to 55 in good health and CMV-seropositive.

This clone appeared a single time. The chain's CDR3 is CASSQGYRGSGNTIYF. CDR3 nucleotide sequence: TGCGCCAGCAGCCAAGGCTACAGGGGAAGTGGAAACACCATATATTTT. The chain carries TRBV4-3 and TRBJ1-3; 7 bases match TRBD1. Germline CDR1 LGHNA, CDR2 YSLEER. The V gene end was trimmed by 1 base and the J gene end by 3 bases; junction bases not matched to a gene: 6. The length of the CDR3 is 16 residues.

The genes are TRBV28 and TRBJ2-7, with 9 bases fitting TRBD1. Germline trimming cut 8 bases from V and 3 bases from J; bases unmatched to any gene: 2. The CDR3 has 12 residues. CDR1 MDHEN and CDR2 SYDVKM come from the germline V gene. The CDR3 is CASRDRVYEQYF. DNA for the CDR3: TGTGCCAGCCGGGACAGGGTCTACGAGCAGTACTTC.

This chain links TRBV5-6 with TRBJ2-3; 10 positions agree with TRBD1. The germline CDR1 and CDR2 sequences are SGHDT and YYEEEE. The CDR3 is made up of 14 amino acids. The junction had 5 bases not matched to a gene; V was cut back by 4 bases and J by 6 bases. The CDR3 DNA sequence: TGTGCCAGCAGCCCGGACAGGGGGGTGGATACGCAGTATTTT. It specifies CASSPDRGVDTQYF.

This chain connects TRBV6-1 to TRBJ2-7; 9 bases line up with TRBD1. The junction had 5 bases not matched to a gene; V was cut back by 5 bases and J by 0 bases. Germline-derived CDR1 and CDR2 are MNHNS and SASEGT. The CDR3 length is 15 residues. The CDR3 spells CASSMTGGSSYEQYF. The CDR3 nucleotides are TGTGCCAGCAGTATGACAGGGGGAAGCTCCTACGAGCAGTACTTC.

The chain combines TRBV28 with TRBJ2-1; 8 bases agree with TRBD2. The CDR3 is made up of 16 amino acids. Germline trimming cut 2 bases from V and 6 bases from J; bases unmatched to any gene: 9. From germline, CDR1 is MDHEN and CDR2 SYDVKM. CDR3 in amino acids: CASSLLAGGGSNEQFF. For the CDR3, the DNA is TGTGCCAGCAGTTTACTAGCGGGCGGGGGGTCCAATGAGCAGTTCTTC.

The chain couples TRBV11-2 to TRBJ2-1, with no clear D. Trimming shortened V by 3 bases and J by 7 bases, and 10 bases separated the two germline ends. CDR3 length: 13 amino acids. The V gene's germline CDR1 is SGHAT and CDR2 FQNNGV. As DNA, the CDR3 is TGTGCCAGCAGCTTCCCCCCCGTTAATGAGCAGTTCTTC. It encodes CASSFPPVNEQFF.

The chain carries TRBV6-6 and TRBJ2-3, with 10 bases identical to TRBD2. J gave up 3 bases and V 7 bases, and 4 bases lay outside the gene matches. This CDR3 has 14 residues. Germline CDR1 is MNHNY and CDR2 is SVGAGI (reference sequence). The CDR3 is CASNLAGVTDTQYF. In nucleotides, the CDR3 is TGTGCCAGCAACCTAGCGGGAGTAACAGATACGCAGTATTTT.

This chain uses TRBV5-4 with TRBJ2-7; TRBD2 might be the D (5 bases). V gave up 5 bases and J gave up 9 bases, with 18 bases separating them. There are 13 residues in the CDR3. Looked up from germline, CDR1 is SGHNT and CDR2 is YYREEE (reference sequence). The CDR3 DNA reads as TGTGCCAGCAGTTTTCCAGGTGGACTGGGGCAGTACTTC. Residues: CASSFPGGLGQYF.

The gene calls are TRBV5-4 and TRBJ2-5; the match to TRBD2 covers 11 bases. The V and J ends lost 3 bases and 6 bases, in that order; junction bases with no gene match: 7. This CDR3 spans 15 amino acids. CDR1 and CDR2 (germline): SGHNT, YYREEE (reference sequence). DNA for the CDR3: TGTGCCAGCAGCTCGGTAGCGGGAGGGCCTAAGACCCAGTACTTC. This sequence encodes CASSSVAGGPKTQYF.

The rearrangement joins TRBV6-5 to TRBJ2-7, with no clear D. CDR1 is MNHEY, CDR2 SVGAGI, per germline. This CDR3 is built from 13 residues. Trimming stripped 0 bases from V and 4 bases from J, with 7 bases between. This CDR3 is CASSYSNQYEQYF. CDR3 in DNA: TGTGCCAGCAGTTACTCGAACCAGTACGAGCAGTACTTC.

The gene calls are TRBV29-1 and TRBJ2-1, with no clear D. CDR1 is SQVTM and CDR2 is ANQGSEA in the germline V gene. This CDR3 spans 11 amino acids. Trimming cost V 6 bases and J 9 bases, with 12 bases left between them. The CDR3 sequence: CSVRGPGEQFF. CDR3 coding DNA: TGCAGCGTACGTGGCCCGGGTGAGCAGTTCTTC.

This chain connects TRBV5-1 to TRBJ2-1, with 15 bases fitting TRBD2. This CDR3 spans 16 amino acids. The junction had 5 bases not matched to a gene; V was cut back by 2 bases and J by 8 bases. Germline CDR1 SGHRS, CDR2 YFSETQ. The CDR3 coding sequence is TGCGCCAGCAGCTTACGGACTAGCGGGAGGGGAGATGAGCAGTTCTTC. Protein sequence: CASSLRTSGRGDEQFF.

The chain joins TRBV6-1 to TRBJ1-2; D is perhaps TRBD1 (5 bases). Germline V gene data show CDR1 as MNHNS and CDR2 as SASEGT. Trimming removed 5 bases at V and 3 bases at J, with 10 bases between. The CDR3 is 13 residues long. The CDR3 DNA sequence: TGTGCCAGCAGTAGCAGGGCGGACTATGGCTACACCTTC. It codes for CASSSRADYGYTF.

This clone turned up a few times. The chain employs TRBV29-1 and TRBJ2-1, with TRBD2 identical over 7 bases. The V gene's germline CDR1 is SQVTM and CDR2 ANQGSEA. V was clipped by 0 bases and J by 10 bases; unmatched bases: 12. The CDR3 sequence is 15 residues long. CDR3 in DNA: TGCAGCGTTGAAGATGGCGGACTAGAGCTCGGCGAGCAGTTCTTC. It specifies CSVEDGGLELGEQFF.

This clone was counted between two and nine times. The CDR3 is CATSPRGLAGDGSSYNEQFF. The CDR3 region has the DNA TGTGCCACCAGCCCCCGGGGACTAGCGGGAGACGGGAGCTCCTACAATGAGCAGTTCTTC. V usage is TRBV15 and J usage is TRBJ2-1; 14 positions match TRBD2. Trimming cost V 5 bases and J 0 bases; bases outside gene matches: 12. The CDR3 is 20 amino acids. Germline CDR1 and CDR2: LNHNV and YYDKDF (reference sequence).